This TCR beta chain is drawn from a study of shared clonotypes between healthy human individuals. Overall study results and limits: Sequencing depth was predicted to influence how clonotypes are shared among donors. The study found 4.5% to 6% of naive CD4 clonotypes shared across a few donors. Collection of samples was limited to blood; tissue repertoires likely differ.

Approximately 200 ng DNA, about 28,000 T cell genomes, went into each sorted-subset replicate PCR. Assay: immunoSEQ multiplex PCR; the TCRdb copy retains only in-frame clones and omits some. Of 800,000 to 950,000 clones in the sample, about 96% were seen once. A word on this clone: Its antigen remains unidentified.

The CDR3 contains 14 residues. Trimming removed 4 bases from V and 3 bases from J, with 10 bases in between. The germline CDR1 and CDR2 sequences are MGHRA and YSYEKL. CD45RO-negative cells were positively selected for CCR7, leaving out terminally differentiated effector memory CD45RA+ cells. What was sequenced was naive CD8+ T cells sorted from blood. The V call is TRBV4-1, the J call TRBJ2-1, with D perhaps TRBD2 (5 bases). The receptor's source is a man aged 25 to 40 in good health. The CDR3 spells CASSLSRDYNEQFF. In DNA form, the CDR3 reads TGCGCCAGCAGCCTCTCACGGGACTACAATGAGCAGTTCTTC.